This T cell receptor beta chain was sequenced for a study of vaccination effects on CD4 cells after COVID-19. Here immunoSEQ multiplex PCR was the method, and the copy in TCRdb shows in-frame clones only, minus some. The sample lists around 59,000 clones, roughly 78% occurring once. There are 16 residues in the CDR3. Germline CDR1 and CDR2: MNHEY and SMNVEV (reference sequence). Trimming took 1 base from V and 6 from J; bases not matched to a gene: 5. About this clone itself: Its antigen is not known.

Antigen-specific CD4+ T cells expanded by the ViraFEST assay with viral peptide pools were then sequenced. It was after approximately 11 days of culture that CD4+ T cells were isolated. Either the BNT162b2 or mRNA-1273 vaccine was given to participants in two doses. Having tested negative for nucleocapsid antibodies, the vaccine recipients showed no prior SARS-CoV-2 infection. Wells each received 1.5 million to 2.5 million PBMC, cultured with around 9.3 IU/ml IL-2 and 9.5 to 10 ug/ml peptides. General study results and limits: Marked clonal contraction was seen late after vaccination (in both infection- and vaccine-induced clones). Cross-reaction with common cold coronaviruses was seen in only 1 of 255 vaccine-induced clones from healthy vaccinees.

Sequences were derived from CD4+ T cells from PBMCs cultured with HCoV-OC43 spike peptides, sampled after COVID-19 vaccination. As for subset: HCoV-OC43 spike overlapping peptide pool stimulation. This receptor was identified in a human donor who received a COVID-19 vaccine. The chain has TRBV27 and TRBJ1-4, with 10 bases matching TRBD1. This CDR3 reads CASSLFYGQGDEKLFF. CDR3 nucleotides: TGTGCCAGCAGTTTATTCTACGGACAGGGGGATGAAAAACTGTTTTTT.